The entry that follows covers one T cell receptor (beta chain) sequence. The specificity of this receptor is unknown. Each CD8+ T cell subset was flow-sorted in triplicate, and 300,000 or so cells per subset were placed directly into RLT lysis buffer. Naive CD8+ T cells were defined stringently as CD45RO-CCR7+CD27+CD95- to exclude memory contaminants. Peripheral blood mononuclear cells were isolated from buffy coats using standard density gradient centrifugation. Naive CXCR3-negative and CXCR3-positive CD8+ T cells were flow-sorted on a FACSAria III. An RNeasy Mini Kit was used to extract total RNA from the sorted cells. This entry belongs to a study of CXCR3-negative and CXCR3-positive naive CD8 T cells (dated by TCRdb to about 2019). Background on the whole study: About 135 million TRB reads were obtained in total, roughly 1.5 +/- 0.3 million reads per library. Data from some twelve donors, pooled across two independent experiments, went into the diversity and physicochemical repertoire analyses. Naive subsets from 5 or 6 donors and memory cells from 3 donors were included in the TRBV-TRBJ cluster analysis.

For CDR1 and CDR2, the germline V gene lists SGHVS and FQNEAQ. Including the terminal cysteine and phenylalanine, the CDR3 comprises 13 residues. A DNA sequence was not provided. Overall study results and their limits: TRB CDR3s from CXCR3-positive naive cells showed higher hydrophobicity (lower Kidera factor 4), lower energy, and higher strength and volume indices than CXCR3-negative naive cells. Naive CXCR3-negative and CXCR3-positive cells from the same donor showed similar TRBV-TRBJ usage, whereas memory cells showed distinct patterns. Both naive subsets had comparably high repertoire diversity, while memory CD8+ T cells had much lower repertoire diversity. Because CXCR3 expression was partially decreased after cryopreservation, freshly isolated PBMCs were used for most assays. Because surface CD5, which is linked to self-reactivity in mice, was comparable between the naive subsets, TCR interaction strength was also inferred from the physicochemical properties of TRB CDR3s.

Sequencing was carried out with a NextSeq 550. The Human TCR Profiling Kit (MiLaboratory) was used to prepare UMI-labeled 5' RACE TRB cDNA libraries. The full amount of extracted RNA was used for cDNA synthesis, and the full amount of resulting cDNA was used for PCR amplification. Libraries were prepared in parallel with an identical number of PCR cycles. On the authors' methods: About 57,000 +/- 9,900 unique UMI-labeled TRB cDNA molecules per library were extracted with MIGEC and MiXCR, with at least two reads per UMI required. An average of around 40,000 +/- 10,000 functional in-frame TRB CDR3 nucleotide clonotypes without stop codons was found per library. After downsampling to 5000 UMI-labeled TRB molecules per sample, diversity metrics, including normalized Shannon-Wiener and Chao1, were computed in VDJtools. VDJtools was used to calculate clonotype-size-weighted physicochemical properties of the central five CDR3 residues, namely interaction energy, strength, volume and Kidera factor 4. With the reads reprocessed by TCRdb, a single entry stands for each CDR3 protein sequence and no DNA is reported. What appears here as the V and J calls and clone size reflects TCRdb's work, not the paper's. This sample's records show over 70,000 distinct CDR3 sequences. The ten largest clones take up less than 0.85% of the sample.

The sample comprised naive CXCR3+ CD8+ T cells from blood. The meaning of the sample's cell subset or site label: CD45RO-CCR7+CD27+CD95- naive CD8+ T cells expressing CXCR3 (TNR3+). This chain joins TRBV7-8 to TRBJ2-7. The receptor's source is a human donor in good health. Some clones in this sample may be carry-over from other donors' samples. The CDR3 protein sequence reads: CASSAGISYEQYF.